This record covers a single T cell receptor (beta chain). This clone was observed a few times. Its antigen specificity is not known. The CDR3 goes on 3 residues after the read ends, and that part is filled in from the germline J gene. Most of the CVID patients and most of the healthy controls were of Caucasian heritage. Heparinized peripheral whole blood samples of about 5 to 9 ml were obtained from each donor. Genomic DNA from adults with common variable immune deficiency (CVID) and from healthy adult controls was used to sequence TCRbeta CDR3 repertoires. There were 22 healthy adult volunteers in the control group (around twelve female and roughly ten male), ranging in age from 23 to 66 years, with a mean age of approximately 34. Diluted blood was subjected to density centrifugation over Hypaque 1077 or Ficoll-Paque for isolation of peripheral blood mononuclear cells. Genomic DNA was obtained from unsorted mononuclear cells through either Qiagen column purification or a centrifugation-based method.

CVID samples and control samples contributed equivalent amounts of genomic DNA as sequencing input. For every sample, a 60 bp segment covering the rearranged TCRbeta CDR3 region was amplified and then sequenced. The immunoSEQ assay, a bias-corrected multiplex PCR combined with high-throughput sequencing, was used for TCRbeta amplification. The published analysis was carried out like this. Every unique nucleotide sequence was considered a clone and was annotated with V, D and J genes, copy number and frequency. Sequences were labeled productive if in frame, and non-productive if out of frame or containing stop codons. As previously described, clonality was computed from Shannon's entropy. The predicted amino acid sequences of productive clones were used to derive mean CDR3 Kyte-Doolittle hydropathy. The R hclust function was used to hierarchically cluster scaled V gene usage with Manhattan distance and complete linkage. Sharing of clones by CDR3 amino acid sequence was evaluated by resampling 12 repertoires per group over 100 rounds. The repertoires were searched for about 70 published EBV-specific TCRbeta sequences and a few hundred published CMV-specific TCRbeta sequences. Analysis left out a couple of CVID samples that produced under 10,000 sequences, so approximately 40 CVID repertoires remained. Imported from immuneACCESS, the table was reduced by TCRdb to in-frame sequences with V and J called. These copies leave out some clones; in studies compared against another copy, an unresolved V gene accounts for under half, and the cause of the remainder is not known. For V, J and clone size, that table is used; D and trimming come from the DNA. This sample has 45,000 to 65,000 clones, none of them a singleton. 2% to 2.5% of the sample rests with the top ten.

This specimen comes from a study of T cell clonality in common variable immunodeficiency (dated by TCRdb to about 2015). Overall study results and their limits: Even though DNA input was equal, the average per sample came to about 81,820 unique sequences for controls compared with 25,000 to 35,000 for CVID samples. CVID subjects shared fewer TCRbeta clones with each other than healthy controls did (p < 0.0001). According to the authors, finding the cause of the higher clonality in CVID would require sequencing the repertoires of T cell subpopulations. Increased TCRbeta clonality was found in CVID subjects compared with healthy controls (t-test p = 0.018), with the increase being most characteristic of about a third of subjects. Correlations of repertoire features with clinical complications were constrained by heterogeneity among patients within the CVID cohort. CVID TCRbeta sequences reportedly showed fewer deletions and N-nucleotide insertions and lacked highly modified clones with 13 or more V deletions.

For CDR1 and CDR2, the germline V gene lists SGHTA and FQGTGA. From cysteine to phenylalanine, the CDR3 is 16 amino acids long. The 39 bases shown cover part of the CDR3, and their frame starts at base 1. Recombination joined TRBV7-3 with TRBJ1-4, with 9 bases aligning to TRBD1. The source material was peripheral blood mononuclear cells. The source is a person aged 18 to 75 in good health. CDR3 loop: CASSLAGTGNNSPLFF. The part of the CDR3 DNA that was read is TGTGCCAGCAGCCTAGCAGGGACAGGGAATAATTCACCA.